This TCR beta chain was captured in a study of T-cell memory formation after mild COVID-19. Study summary: Most TCR clusters belonged to a single donor.

Regarding the study as a whole: Clones that shrank (day 15 to 85) were balanced CD4/CD8, whereas later expanders leaned CD4+. Mainly CM and EM harbored the contracting CD4+ clones; mainly EMRA harbored the CD8+ ones.

5'RACE primed at constant segments yielded TCR alpha and TCR beta cDNA libraries bearing sample barcodes and UMIs. Via MiXCR, TCRdb re-called the 5' RACE reads, giving one row per CDR3 protein. The repertoire consists of a few hundred thousand distinct CDR3 sequences, with about a sixth occurring once and the leading ten covering around a fifth. This clonotype was observed a few times. As yet, its antigen is unknown. The TCR comes from a man aged 18-30 years who had mild COVID-19 (a few samples of this study predate the infection). Cell type and time point are not known. Sequences were obtained from PBMCs or a T cell subset sorted from them (not recorded which).

In DNA, the CDR3 is TGCGCCAGCAGCTTGGCCGTCCCATCGGGAGAGCAGTTCTTC. Translating gives CASSLAVPSGEQFF. The chain employs TRBV5-1 and TRBJ2-1, with TRBD2 as a possible D gene (5 bases). From germline, CDR1 is SGHRS and CDR2 YFSETQ. The CDR3 is 14 amino acids. Deletions cut 0 bases from V and 10 bases from J, with 14 bases between.